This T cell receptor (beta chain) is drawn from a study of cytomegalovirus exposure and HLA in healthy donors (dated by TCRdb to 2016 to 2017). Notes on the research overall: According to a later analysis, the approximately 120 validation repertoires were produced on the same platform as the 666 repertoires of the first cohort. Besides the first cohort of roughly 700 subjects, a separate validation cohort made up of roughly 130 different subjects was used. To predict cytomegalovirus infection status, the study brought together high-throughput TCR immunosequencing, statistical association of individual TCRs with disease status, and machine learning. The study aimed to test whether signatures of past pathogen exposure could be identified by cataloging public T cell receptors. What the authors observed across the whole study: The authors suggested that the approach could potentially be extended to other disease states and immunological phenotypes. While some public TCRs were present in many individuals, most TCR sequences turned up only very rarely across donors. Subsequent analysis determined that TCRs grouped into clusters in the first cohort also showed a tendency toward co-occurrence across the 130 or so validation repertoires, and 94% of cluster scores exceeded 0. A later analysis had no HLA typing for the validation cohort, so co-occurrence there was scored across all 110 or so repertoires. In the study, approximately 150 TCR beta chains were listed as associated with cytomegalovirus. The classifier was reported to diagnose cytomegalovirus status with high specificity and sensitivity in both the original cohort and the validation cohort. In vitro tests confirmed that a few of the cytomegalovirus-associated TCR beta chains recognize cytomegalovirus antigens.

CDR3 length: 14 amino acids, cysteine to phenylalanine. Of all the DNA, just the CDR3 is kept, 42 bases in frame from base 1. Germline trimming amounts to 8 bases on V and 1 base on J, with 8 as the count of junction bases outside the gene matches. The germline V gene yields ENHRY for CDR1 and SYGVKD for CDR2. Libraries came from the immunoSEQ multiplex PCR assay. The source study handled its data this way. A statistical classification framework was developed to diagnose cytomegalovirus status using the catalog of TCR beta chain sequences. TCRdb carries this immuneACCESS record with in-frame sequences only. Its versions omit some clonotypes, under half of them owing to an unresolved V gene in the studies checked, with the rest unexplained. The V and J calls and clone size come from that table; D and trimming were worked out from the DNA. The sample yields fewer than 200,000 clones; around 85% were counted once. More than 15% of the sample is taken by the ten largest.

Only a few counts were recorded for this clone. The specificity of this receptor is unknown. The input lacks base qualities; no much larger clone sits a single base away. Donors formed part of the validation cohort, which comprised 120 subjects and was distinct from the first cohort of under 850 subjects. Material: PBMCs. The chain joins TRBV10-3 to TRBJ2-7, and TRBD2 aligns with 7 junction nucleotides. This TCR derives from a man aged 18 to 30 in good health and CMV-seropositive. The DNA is TGTGCCATCGGGGCTAGCGGTGGGTCCTACGAGCAGTACTTC. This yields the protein CAIGASGGSYEQYF.